These 26 T cell receptor beta chains share one sample of origin, sequenced in a study of T cell changes during pregnancy in multiple sclerosis. Sequencing used immunoSEQ multiplex PCR; TCRdb keeps in-frame clones, though not all of them. This sample has around 100,000 clones, with 80% to 95% found just once. The starting material was peripheral blood, obtained in the third trimester of pregnancy. The receptors come from a female donor with multiple sclerosis, enrolled in a pregnancy study.

The rearrangement links TRBV7-8 to TRBJ1-5; TRBD1 might be the D (5 bases). Per germline, CDR1 SGHVS and CDR2 FQNEAQ. The V and J ends lost 7 bases and 0 bases respectively, with 16 bases between them. The CDR3 length is 16 residues. The CDR3 sequence: CASTLGGGYSNQPQHF. CDR3 nucleotides: TGTGCCAGCACCCTTGGGGGGGGATATAGCAATCAGCCCCAGCATTTT.

This clone occurred a few times. J is TRBJ1-1 and V is TRBV19; a possible D gene is TRBD1 (5 bases). Trimming removed 4 bases at V and 5 bases at J, with 14 bases between. Germline values: CDR1 LNHDA, CDR2 SQIVND (reference sequence). There are 14 residues in the CDR3. CDR3 nucleotide sequence: TGTGCCAGTAGTAAGTTTTCAGGGATGACTGAAGCTTTCTTT. This encodes CASSKFSGMTEAFF.

V is TRBV7-9 and J is TRBJ1-1; the D is unclear. Germline V CDR1 and CDR2: SEHNR, FQNEAQ (reference sequence). Trimming took 5 bases from V and 9 from J, leaving 19 bases between them. The CDR3 length is 14 residues. CDR3 bases: TGTGCCAGCAGCCTGACCGGCATCGGAGAACAAGCTTTCTTT. Residues: CASSLTGIGEQAFF.

This chain links TRBV6-1 with TRBJ2-1; 11 nucleotides align to TRBD2. Germline CDR1 is MNHNS and CDR2 is SASEGT. V shed 4 bases, J shed 4 bases, and the junction held 3 bases outside the gene matches. The CDR3 spans 15 residues. The CDR3 DNA is TGTGCCAGCAGTGCGTTAGCGGGGGGGTACAATGAGCAGTTCTTC. It encodes CASSALAGGYNEQFF.

The chain employs TRBV6-5 and TRBJ1-5; maybe TRBD1 (6 bases). CDR1 is MNHEY and CDR2 is SVGAGI in the germline V gene. The CDR3 is made up of 13 amino acids. Trimming removed 10 bases from V and 2 bases from J, with 12 bases in between. The CDR3: CATTAGGNQPQHF. CDR3 coding DNA: TGTGCCACCACCGCAGGGGGCAATCAGCCCCAGCATTTT.

The chain combines TRBV27 with TRBJ1-5; possible D gene TRBD1, 6 bases. V was clipped by 6 bases and J by 6 bases, with 12 bases between them. The CDR3 extends over 13 amino acids. Germline values: CDR1 MNHEY, CDR2 SMNVEV (reference sequence). CDR3 region: CASSLQGSQPQHF. Written as DNA, the CDR3 is TGTGCCAGCAGCTTACAGGGTAGTCAGCCCCAGCATTTT.

This clone was found a few times. This chain joins TRBV7-9 and TRBJ1-1; D call uncertain. CDR3 length: 13 residues. The V gene's germline CDR1 is SEHNR and CDR2 FQNEAQ (reference sequence). With 4 bases removed from V and 0 bases from J, the gap between germline ends came to 6 bases. The CDR3 bases are TGTGCCAGCAGCTCCCAGGTGAACACTGAAGCTTTCTTT. This translates into CASSSQVNTEAFF.

The chain is built from TRBV6-6 and TRBJ2-7; D gene unclear. CDR1 is MNHNY and CDR2 is SVGAGI in the germline V gene (reference sequence). V was trimmed by 4 bases and J by 2 bases, leaving 9 bases between them. CDR3 size: 13 residues. For the CDR3, the DNA is TGTGCCAGCAGTTCAGGCGTCACCTACGAGCAGTACTTC. It specifies CASSSGVTYEQYF.

The chain links TRBV4-1 to TRBJ2-3; D unclear. Germline V gives CDR1 MGHRA, CDR2 YSYEKL. V lost 1 base and J 1 base, leaving 6 bases between the germline ends. The CDR3 consists of 14 residues. In nucleotides, the CDR3 is TGCGCCAGCAGCCAAGCTCAGGGCACAGATACGCAGTATTTT. It yields the protein CASSQAQGTDTQYF.

The chain combines TRBV6-1 with TRBJ2-1; D remains unclear. This CDR3 has 14 amino acids. Between the trimmed V and J ends, which lost 7 bases and 1 base, there was a span of 11 bases. The V gene's germline CDR1 is MNHNS and CDR2 SASEGT. This CDR3 reads CASTQTHSYNEQFF. The CDR3 region has the DNA TGTGCCAGCACTCAAACACATTCCTACAATGAGCAGTTCTTC.

The V and J genes are TRBV7-2 and TRBJ2-7; 9 positions match TRBD1. Looked up from germline, CDR1 is SGHTA and CDR2 is FQGNSA. J lost 1 base, V lost 0 bases, and 1 base had no gene match. The CDR3 contains 15 residues. CDR3 residues: CASSLAGTGSYEQYF. The DNA of the CDR3 is TGTGCCAGCAGCTTAGCCGGGACAGGGTCCTACGAGCAGTACTTC.

V is TRBV5-1 and J is TRBJ1-2; the D is unclear. V was clipped by 0 bases and J by 4 bases, with 4 bases between them. Germline V gene sequence: CDR1 SGHRS, CDR2 YFSETQ. The CDR3 covers 12 residues. CDR3 loop: CASSLDFYGYTF. The CDR3, as DNA: TGCGCCAGCAGCTTGGACTTCTATGGCTACACCTTC. The variable domain in full, completed from reference TRBV5-1 and TRBJ1-2, reads KAGVTQTPRYLIKTRGQQVTLSCSPISGHRSVSWYQQTPGQGLQFLFEYFSETQRNKGNFPGRFSGRQFSNSRSEMNVSTLELGDSALYLCASSLDFYGYTFGSGTRLTVV.

The chain joins TRBV9 to TRBJ2-2; 7 nucleotides line up with TRBD2. The trim removed 0 bases at V and 0 bases at J, leaving 5 bases unmatched. Germline CDR1 reads SGDLS; CDR2 reads YYNGEE. CDR3 length: 17 amino acids. This CDR3 is CASSVVSAGPNTGELFF. The CDR3 DNA is TGTGCCAGCAGCGTAGTATCAGCGGGGCCGAACACCGGGGAGCTGTTTTTT.

The chain links TRBV19 to TRBJ2-7, with D possibly matching TRBD2 (6 bases). The CDR3 sequence is 16 residues long. In germline, CDR1 is LNHDA, CDR2 SQIVND (reference sequence). V lost 3 bases and J lost 4, with 19 bases in between. The CDR3 nucleotides are TGTGCCAGTAGTATGGGCGGGACCCTCTCCTCGTACGAGCAGTACTTC. It encodes CASSMGGTLSSYEQYF.

This chain joins TRBV5-1 and TRBJ2-7; D might be TRBD1 (5 bases). V was cut by 4 bases and J by 3 bases, with 14 bases left in between. The CDR3 is 14 amino acids. CDR1 and CDR2 (germline): SGHRS, YFSETQ. CDR3 amino acids: CASSPTGFSYEQYF. The CDR3 nucleotides are TGCGCCAGCAGCCCCACAGGATTTAGCTACGAGCAGTACTTC.

The rearrangement joins TRBV5-4 to TRBJ2-1, with D tentatively TRBD1 (6 bases). The CDR3 loop spans 14 amino acids. Germline V gives CDR1 SGHNT, CDR2 YYREEE (reference sequence). The V end was cut by 3 bases, the J end by 9 bases, with 16 bases between. The CDR3 nucleotides are TGTGCCAGCAGCTCAGGGACACCAGGCAGTGAGCAGTTCTTC. Amino acid sequence: CASSSGTPGSEQFF.

The V and J genes are TRBV7-8 and TRBJ2-3; no clear D. Germline-derived CDR1 and CDR2 are SGHVS and FQNEAQ. The V gene lost 5 bases and the J gene lost 2 bases, with 8 bases spanning the gap. The CDR3 consists of 13 residues. CDR3 nucleotides: TGTGCCAGCAGCCCCCGACACACAGATACGCAGTATTTT. Translating it yields CASSPRHTDTQYF.

Only a few counts were recorded for this clone. DNA for the CDR3: TGTGCCAGCAGCGTAGATGGCAGACATGGAAACACCATATATTTT. Protein: CASSVDGRHGNTIYF. The chain uses TRBV9 and TRBJ1-3; D gene ambiguous. Per the germline V gene, CDR1 is SGDLS and CDR2 is YYNGEE. The CDR3 is 15 amino acids. The germline V and J ends were trimmed by 0 bases and 3 bases, with 10 bases remaining between them. Combining the CDR3 with reference TRBV9 and TRBJ1-3 gives the whole variable domain DSGVTQTPKHLITATGQRVTLRCSPRSGDLSVYWYQQSLDQGLQFLIQYYNGEERAKGNILERFSAQQFPDLHSELNLSSLELGDSALYFCASSVDGRHGNTIYFGEGSWLTVV.

This chain links TRBV7-2 with TRBJ1-3; 10 bases agree with TRBD1. Germline lookup yields CDR1 SGHTA and CDR2 FQGNSA. J lost 4 bases, V lost 4 bases, and 4 bases had no gene match. The CDR3 has 15 residues. CDR3 coding DNA: TGTGCCAGCAGCTCGACAGGGGGCATCGGAAACACCATATATTTT. Its translation is CASSSTGGIGNTIYF. Full variable domain (rest looked up from reference TRBV7-2 and TRBJ1-3): GAGVSQSPSNKVTEKGKDVELRCDPISGHTALYWYRQSLGQGLEFLIYFQGNSAPDKSGLPSDRFSAERTGGSVSTLTIQRTQQEDSAVYLCASSSTGGIGNTIYFGEGSWLTVV.

The genes are TRBV11-2 and TRBJ2-7; weak D call: TRBD2 (6 bases). Trimming removed 3 bases at V and 5 bases at J, with 20 bases between. The CDR3 is made up of 16 amino acids. CDR1 is SGHAT and CDR2 is FQNNGV in the germline V gene. The CDR3 here is CASSFGGTRRWDEQYF. Written as DNA, the CDR3 is TGTGCCAGCAGCTTTGGGGGGACTCGTCGGTGGGACGAGCAGTACTTC.

The V call is TRBV6-1, the J call TRBJ1-2; D is unresolved. The CDR3 extends over 16 amino acids. Germline V lookup: CDR1 MNHNS, CDR2 SASEGT. V was cut by 0 bases and J by 3 bases, with 14 bases left in between. CDR3: CASSEALRTNYYGYTF. The CDR3 DNA reads TGTGCCAGCAGTGAAGCGCTAAGAACCAATTACTATGGCTACACCTTC.

The rearrangement links TRBV4-2 to TRBJ2-7, with 10 bases aligning to TRBD2. CDR1 and CDR2 (germline): LGHNA, YNFKEQ. The CDR3 has 17 residues. With 3 bases clipped from V and 1 base from J, the junction kept 9 bases outside the gene matches. The CDR3 sequence: CASSHTSGIRDSYEQYF. DNA of the CDR3: TGTGCCAGCAGCCACACTAGCGGGATTCGGGATTCCTACGAGCAGTACTTC.

This chain connects TRBV2 to TRBJ2-7; possible D gene TRBD1, 6 bases. CDR3 length: 14 amino acids. Trimming left V 1 base short and J 10 bases short, with 17 bases between. Germline loops: CDR1 SNHLY, CDR2 FYNNEI. The CDR3 is CASSEVKYSGAQYF. CDR3 nucleotide sequence: TGTGCCAGCAGTGAAGTAAAGTATTCAGGGGCCCAGTACTTC.

The chain carries TRBV6-6 and TRBJ2-1; possible D gene TRBD2, 6 bases. The CDR3 length is 14 residues. V was shortened by 8 bases and J by 1 base, with 12 bases between the two germline ends. Germline-derived CDR1 and CDR2 are MNHNY and SVGAGI (reference sequence). CDR3 bases: TGTGCCAGCGGGGAGGCTTTTTCCTACAATGAGCAGTTCTTC. Translating gives CASGEAFSYNEQFF.

The V gene is TRBV19, the J gene TRBJ2-7, with 9 positions matching TRBD2. Germline trimming cut 6 bases from V and 0 bases from J; bases unmatched to any gene: 3. The CDR3 extends over 14 amino acids. Germline values: CDR1 LNHDA, CDR2 SQIVND (reference sequence). The CDR3 region has the DNA TGTGCCAGTAGCCGCGGGGGGGGCTCCTACGAGCAGTACTTC. Translating gives CASSRGGGSYEQYF.

The rearrangement joins TRBV19 to TRBJ1-1, with D tentatively TRBD1 (5 bases). Trimming removed 7 bases at V and 0 bases at J, with 9 bases between. The germline V gene encodes CDR1 LNHDA and CDR2 SQIVND (reference sequence). The CDR3 runs 13 residues. CDR3 nucleotides: TGTGCCAGTAAACCACAGGTGAACACTGAAGCTTTCTTT. Residues: CASKPQVNTEAFF.